What follows are 26 T cell receptor beta chains derived from one specimen sequenced in a study of lymphopenia after photon versus proton radiotherapy. The table came from immunoSEQ multiplex PCR; TCRdb's copy has only in-frame clones and leaves some out. This repertoire shows around 30,000 clones, roughly nine tenths found once; its top ten account for around 6.7%. The sample in question was peripheral blood, obtained from a patient treated with proton-based radiotherapy. These receptors were taken from a woman in her sixties or seventies with pancreatic cancer. Some clones in this sample may be carry-over from other donors' samples.

The J gene is TRBJ2-2, the V gene TRBV5-1; 11 bases map to TRBD2. The CDR3 extends over 15 amino acids. V lost 3 bases, J lost 7 bases, and 5 bases stayed unmatched. Germline V gene lookup returns CDR1 SGHRS and CDR2 YFSETQ. CDR3 nucleotide sequence: TGCGCCAGCAGCTCGACTAGCGGGATTATCGGGGAGCTGTTTTTT. It is translated as CASSSTSGIIGELFF.

V gene TRBV5-1 combines with J gene TRBJ2-2; no definite D call. In germline, CDR1 is SGHRS, CDR2 YFSETQ. V dropped 4 bases and J dropped 3 bases, with 10 bases sitting between them. This CDR3 is built from 14 residues. CDR3 DNA: TGCGCCAGCAGCACTGGAGATGACACCGGGGAGCTGTTTTTT. It is translated as CASSTGDDTGELFF.

V usage is TRBV13 and J usage is TRBJ1-5; TRBD1 matches 7 bases. Germline lookup yields CDR1 PRHDT and CDR2 FYEKMQ (reference sequence). The V and J ends lost 2 bases and 2 bases, in that order; junction bases with no gene match: 3. The CDR3 runs to 15 residues. This chain's CDR3 is CASSLSGGGNQPQHF. CDR3 coding DNA: TGTGCCAGCAGCTTATCAGGGGGAGGCAATCAGCCCCAGCATTTT.

As DNA, the CDR3 is TGTGCCAGCAGCCAAGTAAGCGGGAGAAGGGACAATGAGCAGTTCTTC. Protein product: CASSQVSGRRDNEQFF. This chain joins TRBV4-2 and TRBJ2-1; 8 bases line up with TRBD2. This CDR3 has 16 amino acids. Per the germline V gene, CDR1 is LGHNA and CDR2 is YNFKEQ. The J segment lost 5 bases and the V segment lost 1 base, leaving 7 bases of the junction unmatched.

The V gene is TRBV5-5, the J gene TRBJ2-5, with 8 positions matching TRBD2. CDR1 SGHKS and CDR2 YYEKEE come from the germline V gene (reference sequence). With V trimmed by 0 bases and J by 5 bases, 3 bases remained unmatched. This CDR3 has 14 residues. The CDR3 protein is CASSLGTSWETQYF. DNA of the CDR3: TGTGCCAGCAGCTTGGGGACTAGCTGGGAGACCCAGTACTTC.

This clone has only a few counts. The chain is built from TRBV2 and TRBJ2-5; a possible D gene is TRBD2 (5 bases). Germline CDR1 SNHLY, CDR2 FYNNEI. V was shortened by 6 bases and J by 5 bases, with 16 bases between the two germline ends. CDR3 length: 14 amino acids. CDR3 protein: CASSASLSGETQYF. CDR3 bases: TGTGCCAGCAGCGCCTCGTTAAGCGGTGAGACCCAGTACTTC. The full variable domain, rest sourced from reference TRBV2 and TRBJ2-5, is EPEVTQTPSHQVTQMGQEVILRCVPISNHLYFYWYRQILGQKVEFLVSFYNNEISEKSEIFDDQFSVERPDGSNFTLKIRSTKLEDSAMYFCASSASLSGETQYFGPGTRLLVL.

The chain uses TRBV6-1 and TRBJ2-7, with TRBD1 as a possible D gene (5 bases). This CDR3 is 12 amino acids long. V lost 7 bases to trimming and J lost 4 bases, with 11 bases between them. Looked up from germline, CDR1 is MNHNS and CDR2 is SASEGT. Here the CDR3 reads CASTGKWYEQYF. The CDR3 region has the DNA TGTGCCAGCACAGGGAAGTGGTACGAGCAGTACTTC.

This clone was seen only once. The chain joins TRBV15 to TRBJ1-2, with D possibly TRBD1 on 5 matching bases. Trimming shortened V by 4 bases and J by 0 bases, and 9 bases separated the two germline ends. The germline gives CDR1 LNHNV, CDR2 YYDKDF (reference sequence). CDR3 length: 14 amino acids. This CDR3 reads CATSTLTANYGYTF. The CDR3 nucleotides read TGTGCCACCAGCACATTGACAGCTAACTATGGCTACACCTTC.

The rearrangement uses TRBV10-3 and TRBJ1-4; weak D call: TRBD1 (6 bases). The germline gives CDR1 ENHRY, CDR2 SYGVKD. The CDR3 totals 15 residues. Trimming pared 3 bases from V and 5 bases from J, leaving 13 bases between. The CDR3 region is CAISESGGLNEKLFF. In DNA form, the CDR3 reads TGTGCCATCAGTGAAAGTGGGGGGCTAAATGAAAAACTGTTTTTT.

The chain employs TRBV5-1 and TRBJ2-5, with 8 bases lining up with TRBD2. CDR3 size: 15 residues. The trim removed 4 bases at V and 5 bases at J, leaving 10 bases unmatched. Germline CDR1 SGHRS, CDR2 YFSETQ. As DNA, the CDR3 is TGCGCCAGCAGCCCCATAGCGGGAAGGAGGGAGACCCAGTACTTC. It specifies CASSPIAGRRETQYF.

Written as DNA, the CDR3 is TGTGCCAGCAGTTTGATTGGGACAGGTTCTGCTGGGGCCAACGTCCTGACTTTC. Translating it yields CASSLIGTGSAGANVLTF. The rearrangement joins TRBV27 to TRBJ2-6; TRBD1 matches at 8 bases. Per germline, CDR1 MNHEY and CDR2 SMNVEV (reference sequence). The CDR3 is 18 amino acids. The junction had 9 bases not matched to a gene; V was cut back by 3 bases and J by 2 bases.

The V call is TRBV28, the J call TRBJ1-4; D is unclear. There are 17 residues in the CDR3. Trimming cost V 6 bases and J 4 bases, with 21 bases left between them. From germline, CDR1 is MDHEN and CDR2 SYDVKM. As DNA, the CDR3 is TGTGCCAGCAGACCCTATGATGCGGGAGCTCATAATGAAAAACTGTTTTTT. As protein: CASRPYDAGAHNEKLFF.

The gene calls are TRBV5-5 and TRBJ2-1, with no clear D. The V end was cut by 1 base, the J end by 3 bases, with 14 bases between. Germline CDR1 and CDR2: SGHKS and YYEKEE (reference sequence). This CDR3 contains 16 residues. The CDR3: CASSLLLDGIYNEQFF. DNA of the CDR3: TGTGCCAGCAGCTTGCTCCTGGACGGAATCTACAATGAGCAGTTCTTC. Using reference TRBV5-5 and TRBJ2-1 for the parts outside the CDR3, the full variable domain is DAGVTQSPTHLIKTRGQQVTLRCSPISGHKSVSWYQQVLGQGPQFIFQYYEKEERGRGNFPDRFSARQFPNYSSELNVNALLLGDSALYLCASSLLLDGIYNEQFFGPGTRLTVL.

The chain employs TRBV6-5 and TRBJ2-2, with 7 bases lining up with TRBD2. The CDR3 runs 15 residues. CDR1 and CDR2 from the germline V gene are MNHEY and SVGAGI. Trimming at V came to 6 bases and at J to 4 bases, leaving 8 bases not matched to a gene. DNA of the CDR3: TGTGCCAGCAGGTTCCTGAGCGGGACCACCGGGGAGCTGTTTTTT. It translates to CASRFLSGTTGELFF.

The chain combines TRBV15 with TRBJ2-1; D possibly corresponds to TRBD2 (6 bases). Germline CDR1 is LNHNV and CDR2 is YYDKDF (reference sequence). Trimming removed 3 bases from V and 7 bases from J, with 16 bases in between. This CDR3 comprises 15 residues. The CDR3 loop is CATSSTGGTGNEQFF. CDR3 nucleotide sequence: TGTGCCACCAGCAGCACTGGCGGGACGGGAAATGAGCAGTTCTTC.

J is TRBJ2-7 and V is TRBV23-1; no firm D call. TRBV23-1 falls under the ORF class, with uncertain function. The V end lost 3 bases, the J end lost 3 bases, and 9 bases lay between the germline ends. The CDR3 runs 13 residues. DNA of the CDR3: TGCGCCAGCAGTCACCACTCCTACTACGAGCAGTACTTC. The encoded protein is CASSHHSYYEQYF.

The chain recombines TRBV11-2 with TRBJ2-7; 7 bases are a match to TRBD1. The germline V gene encodes CDR1 SGHAT and CDR2 FQNNGV. CDR3 length: 13 residues. The ends lost 5 bases at V and 2 bases at J; junction bases unmatched: 3. The CDR3 protein is CASSKQGTYEQYF. CDR3 nucleotides: TGTGCCAGCAGCAAACAGGGGACCTACGAGCAGTACTTC.

The chain uses TRBV7-2 and TRBJ2-6, with D unclear. Germline CDR1 is SGHTA and CDR2 is FQGNSA. This CDR3 has 15 residues. Trimming stripped 5 bases from V and 3 bases from J, with 11 bases between. The DNA of the CDR3 is TGTGCCAGCAGCCCATCACCATTTGGGGCCAACGTCCTGACTTTC. Amino acid sequence: CASSPSPFGANVLTF.

The chain has TRBV7-9 and TRBJ2-3; 10 bases line up with TRBD2. After removal of 1 base from V and 5 bases from J, the junction contained 6 bases not matched to a gene. The CDR3 is 16 amino acids. Germline assignment: CDR1 SEHNR and CDR2 FQNEAQ (reference sequence). As DNA, the CDR3 is TGTGCCAGCAGCTTAGGGACTAGCGGCTCCCTAGATACGCAGTATTTT. This gives the protein CASSLGTSGSLDTQYF.

The gene calls are TRBV10-3 and TRBJ1-4; D is undetermined. V was shortened by 1 base and J by 7 bases, with 13 bases between the two germline ends. The CDR3 length is 15 residues. CDR1 and CDR2 from the germline V gene are ENHRY and SYGVKD. CDR3 residues: CAISEFSTGSEKLFF. DNA for the CDR3: TGTGCCATCAGTGAGTTTTCAACGGGTAGTGAAAAACTGTTTTTT.

V usage is TRBV19 and J usage is TRBJ2-7; the D is unclear. V lost 6 bases to trimming and J lost 3 bases, with 24 bases between them. CDR3 length: 17 amino acids. Germline CDR1 reads LNHDA; CDR2 reads SQIVND (reference sequence). CDR3 coding DNA: TGTGCCAGTAGCCGAGCCACCGGATCCTTCGGGCTCTACGAGCAGTACTTC. Amino acid sequence: CASSRATGSFGLYEQYF.

The chain combines TRBV5-4 with TRBJ2-7; D remains ambiguous. Germline lookup yields CDR1 SGHNT and CDR2 YYREEE (reference sequence). Trimming cost V 2 bases and J 0 bases, with 6 bases left between them. This CDR3 has 13 amino acids. CDR3 residues: CASSLDFSYEQYF. Here the CDR3 DNA reads TGTGCCAGCAGCTTAGACTTCTCCTACGAGCAGTACTTC.

The J gene is TRBJ2-1, the V gene TRBV7-9; 8 bases are shared with TRBD2. V shed 0 bases and J 9 bases; nucleotides not matched to a gene: 7. The CDR3 sequence is 15 residues long. CDR1 and CDR2 (germline): SEHNR, FQNEAQ (reference sequence). In DNA, the CDR3 is TGTGCCAGCAGCTTAGCATGGTCTCGGGGGGGTGAGCAGTTCTTC. As protein: CASSLAWSRGGEQFF.

The J gene is TRBJ2-3, the V gene TRBV5-1, with D perhaps TRBD2 (6 bases). Germline lookup yields CDR1 SGHRS and CDR2 YFSETQ. There are 16 residues in the CDR3. V lost 5 bases and J 2 bases, leaving 18 bases between the germline ends. The CDR3 DNA reads as TGCGCCAGCAGTTACTCGTTAGGAGGGTACACAGATACGCAGTATTTT. This translates into CASSYSLGGYTDTQYF.

This clone was counted once. Relative to the germline gene, one junction end is altered; a read error may explain this. The chain is built from TRBV9 and TRBJ2-1, with a tentative D call TRBD2 (6 bases). There are 14 residues in the CDR3. Germline CDR1 SGDLS, CDR2 YYNGEE. As DNA, the CDR3 is TGTGCCAGCAGCCGGACTACCTCCGACAATGAGCAGTTCTTC. Its translation is CASSRTTSDNEQFF.

In its sample, this clone was seen once. J is TRBJ1-4 and V is TRBV27; TRBD1 matches 8 bases. The germline V gene encodes CDR1 MNHEY and CDR2 SMNVEV (reference sequence). CDR3 size: 15 residues. Trimming removed 3 bases from V and 5 bases from J; junction bases left unmatched: 5. The CDR3 is CASSLLGQENEKLFF. Here the CDR3 DNA reads TGTGCCAGCAGTTTGTTGGGACAGGAGAATGAAAAACTGTTTTTT.